Presented here are 10 T cell receptor beta chains from one specimen sequenced in a study of shared clonotypes between healthy human individuals. Method: immunoSEQ multiplex PCR; TCRdb's copy keeps in-frame clones and lacks some. The sample gives approximately 2.4 million clones, 95% of which show up once; approximately 0.13% is in the top ten. Sequencing used naive CD4+ T cells sorted from blood. Subset here: CD45RA+ positively selected. The origin of the receptors is a man between 18 and 35 years old in good health.

The V call is TRBV10-2, the J call TRBJ1-4, with 7 bases lining up with TRBD1. Germline CDR1 reads WSHSY; CDR2 reads SAAADI. This CDR3 is built from 13 residues. V was clipped by 10 bases and J by 4 bases; unmatched bases: 6. CDR3 sequence (DNA): TGCGCCACAGGGACAGTTCATAATGAAAAACTGTTTTTT. Encoded protein: CATGTVHNEKLFF.

The V call is TRBV6-5, the J call TRBJ2-7; tentatively, D is TRBD2 (6 bases). The CDR3 loop spans 14 amino acids. V was clipped by 6 bases and J by 2 bases, with 14 bases between them. Germline loops: CDR1 MNHEY, CDR2 SVGAGI. CDR3 amino acids: CASREGRAPYEQYF. For the CDR3, the DNA is TGTGCCAGCAGGGAGGGCAGGGCCCCCTACGAGCAGTACTTC.

Concerning this clone itself: This sample also contains other DNA sequences that code for the same CDR3. This chain uses TRBV5-1 with TRBJ1-6, with TRBD1 matching 9 bases. V shed 4 bases, J shed 6 bases, and the junction held 2 bases outside the gene matches. The CDR3 has 14 amino acids. Germline V CDR1 and CDR2: SGHRS, YFSETQ. CDR3 sequence (DNA): TGCGCCAGCAGCCCGGGACAGGGTAATTCACCCCTCCACTTT. This encodes CASSPGQGNSPLHF.

The J gene is TRBJ2-5, the V gene TRBV18; D ambiguous. The CDR3 is 12 residues long. Trimming cost V 4 bases and J 10 bases, with 13 bases left between them. CDR1 and CDR2 from the germline V gene are KGHSH and LQKENI. The CDR3 DNA reads as TGTGCCAGCTCACTCGAGAGAAGAGACCAGTACTTC. Its translation is CASSLERRDQYF.

This clone has just a few counts. J is TRBJ1-3 and V is TRBV7-9, with D perhaps matching TRBD1 (5 bases). The CDR3 sequence is 17 residues long. Germline assignment: CDR1 SEHNR and CDR2 FQNEAQ (reference sequence). Trimming pared 2 bases from V and 0 bases from J, leaving 14 bases between. The chain's CDR3 is CASSLYDSSNSGNTIYF. The CDR3 region has the DNA TGTGCCAGCAGCTTATACGACAGTTCTAACTCTGGAAACACCATATATTTT. The entire variable domain, with the rest obtained from reference TRBV7-9 and TRBJ1-3, is as follows: DTGVSQNPRHKITKRGQNVTFRCDPISEHNRLYWYRQTLGQGPEFLTYFQNEAQLEKSRLLSDRFSAERPKGSFSTLEIQRTEQGDSAMYLCASSLYDSSNSGNTIYFGEGSWLTVV.

In its sample, this clone was seen once. The V gene is TRBV28, the J gene TRBJ1-1; no clear D gene. The CDR3 runs 15 residues. V lost 2 bases and J 4 bases, leaving 14 bases between the germline ends. The germline gives CDR1 MDHEN, CDR2 SYDVKM. As DNA, the CDR3 is TGTGCCAGCAGTTTACCACGATATGCCGGCACTGAAGCTTTCTTT. Protein sequence: CASSLPRYAGTEAFF.

This clone was found a few times. The chain couples TRBV19 to TRBJ1-5; no clear D gene. Deletions cut 3 bases from V and 5 bases from J, with 14 bases between. The CDR3 is made up of 15 amino acids. Germline V CDR1 and CDR2: LNHDA, SQIVND (reference sequence). In nucleotides, the CDR3 is TGTGCCAGTAGTATTACGGCCGGGGTGGATCAGCCCCAGCATTTT. This codes for CASSITAGVDQPQHF.

This chain links TRBV7-2 with TRBJ2-1; 7 bases line up with TRBD1. Per germline, CDR1 SGHTA and CDR2 FQGNSA. V shed 1 base and J 0 bases; nucleotides not matched to a gene: 3. This CDR3 contains 16 residues. This CDR3 is CASSLVWDSSYNEQFF. Written as DNA, the CDR3 is TGTGCCAGCAGCTTAGTCTGGGACAGCTCCTACAATGAGCAGTTCTTC. Based on the CDR3 plus reference TRBV7-2 and TRBJ2-1, the full variable domain is GAGVSQSPSNKVTEKGKDVELRCDPISGHTALYWYRQSLGQGLEFLIYFQGNSAPDKSGLPSDRFSAERTGGSVSTLTIQRTQQEDSAVYLCASSLVWDSSYNEQFFGPGTRLTVL.

The rearrangement links TRBV6-1 to TRBJ1-5; D is unresolved. V was trimmed by 9 bases and J by 1 base, leaving 16 bases between them. CDR3 length: 15 residues. Germline values: CDR1 MNHNS, CDR2 SASEGT. CDR3 sequence: CASSRESWSNQPQHF. Here the CDR3 DNA reads TGTGCCAGTTCTAGAGAAAGTTGGAGCAATCAGCCCCAGCATTTT.

This clone was detected only once. The genes are TRBV4-1 and TRBJ2-1; the match to TRBD2 covers 13 bases. This CDR3 is built from 17 residues. Unmatched junction bases numbered 4, after V lost 1 base and J lost 4 bases. The germline gives CDR1 MGHRA, CDR2 YSYEKL. Here the CDR3 reads CASSQAGTSGVYNEQFF. The CDR3 DNA sequence: TGCGCCAGCAGCCAAGCTGGGACTAGCGGGGTGTACAATGAGCAGTTCTTC.